This T cell receptor (beta chain) was sequenced during a study of spatial heterogeneity in lung cancer. Overall study: The cohort: around 77 early-stage, untreated non-small cell lung cancer patients. Averaged across combinations, each unique TCR and UMI pairing appeared more than ten times in raw reads, which were uncorrected. General observations from the study: Ubiquitous, expanded tumor-derived TCRs were more frequently observed in blood at resection than at follow-up.

Stated time point: blood at routine non-recurrence follow-up after resection. Researchers sequenced whole RNA taken from tumor, nontumor lung or frozen PBMC without sorting. With regard to this clonotype: As yet, its antigen is unknown.

This CDR3 is built from 16 residues. The V gene's germline CDR1 is SGHNT and CDR2 YENEEA. V lost 3 bases and J lost 4; bases outside the gene matches: 4. Using its own MiXCR run on the 5' RACE reads, TCRdb lists one record per CDR3 protein. The repertoire has about 120,000 distinct CDR3 sequences, about a tenth of them found once; the top ten carry approximately 24%. The sequencing used PBMCs, collected at follow-up. The receptor was derived from a female donor with early-stage non-small cell lung cancer. V usage is TRBV11-3 and J usage is TRBJ2-3; the match to TRBD2 covers 13 bases. Written as DNA, the CDR3 is TGTGCCAGCAGCTTCGGACTAGCGGGAGCGGCAGATACGCAGTATTTT. Translating gives CASSFGLAGAADTQYF. The full variable domain, its missing parts supplied by reference TRBV11-3 and TRBJ2-3, is EAGVVQSPRYKIIEKKQPVAFWCNPISGHNTLYWYLQNLGQGPELLIRYENEEAVDDSQLPKDRFSAERLKGVDSTLKIQPAELGDSAVYLCASSFGLAGAADTQYFGPGTRLTVL.